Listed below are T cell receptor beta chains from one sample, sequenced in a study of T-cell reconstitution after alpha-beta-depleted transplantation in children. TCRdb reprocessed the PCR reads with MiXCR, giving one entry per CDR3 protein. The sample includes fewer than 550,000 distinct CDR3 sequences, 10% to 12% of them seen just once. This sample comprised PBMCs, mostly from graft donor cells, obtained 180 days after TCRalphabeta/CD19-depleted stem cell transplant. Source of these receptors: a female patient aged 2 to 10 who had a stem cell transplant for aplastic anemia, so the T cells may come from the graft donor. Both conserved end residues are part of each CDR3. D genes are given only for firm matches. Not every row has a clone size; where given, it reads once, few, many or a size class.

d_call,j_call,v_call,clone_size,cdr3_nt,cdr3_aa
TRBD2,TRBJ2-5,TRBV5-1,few,TGCGCCAGCAGCTTCCGGGAGGGCCTTGACACCCAGTACTTC,CASSFREGLDTQYF
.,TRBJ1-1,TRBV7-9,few,TGTGCCAGCAGCTTAGGTCCGGACTCGAACACTGAAGCTTTCTTT,CASSLGPDSNTEAFF
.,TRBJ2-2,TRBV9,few,TGTGCCAGCAGCCCAGGATACGAAGGTGACGGGGAGCTGTTTTTT,CASSPGYEGDGELFF
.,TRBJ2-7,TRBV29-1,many,TGCAGCGTTGCTACAGGCTACGAGCAGTACTTC,CSVATGYEQYF
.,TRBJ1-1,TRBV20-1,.,TGCAGCGCAATTGGGGGGGCGGGACACACTGAAGCTTTCTTT,CSAIGGAGHTEAFF
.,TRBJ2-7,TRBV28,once,TGTGCCAGCAGTCCACAACCCGGCGAGTCCTACGAGCAGTACTTC,CASSPQPGESYEQYF
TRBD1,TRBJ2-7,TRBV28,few,TGTGCCAGCAGTGACCGTGACAGGGGGAACGGGTACGAGCAGTACTTC,CASSDRDRGNGYEQYF
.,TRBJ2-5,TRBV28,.,TGTGCCAGCAGTCTAACGGCCTGGACGAACAACCGCCAAGAGACCCAGTACTTC,CASSLTAWTNNRQETQYF
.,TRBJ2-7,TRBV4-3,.,TGCGCCAGCAGCCAAGACGGTACTAGGAGGTCCGACGAGCAGTACTTC,CASSQDGTRRSDEQYF
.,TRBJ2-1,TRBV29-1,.,TGCAGCGTTGAAGAGGCCAGACCGACGGGCTACAATGAGCAGTTCTTC,CSVEEARPTGYNEQFF
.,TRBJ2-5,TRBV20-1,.,TGCAGTGCTAGTTTAGTTACTGAGACCCAGTACTTC,CSASLVTETQYF
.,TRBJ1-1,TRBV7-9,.,TGTGCCAGCAGCTTAGTGGGCAGACGGAACACTGAAGCTTTCTTT,CASSLVGRRNTEAFF
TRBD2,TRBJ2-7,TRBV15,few,TGTGCCACCAGCAGTGGACTAGACTACGAGCAGTACTTC,CATSSGLDYEQYF
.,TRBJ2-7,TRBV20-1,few,TGCAGTGCTAGGGCCCCGGGGTATTCCTACGAGCAGTACTTC,CSARAPGYSYEQYF
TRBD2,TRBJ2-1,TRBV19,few,TGTGCCAGTAGTGCCGGGACTAGCGGGAGGAATGAGCAGTTCTTC,CASSAGTSGRNEQFF
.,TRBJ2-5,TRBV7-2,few,TGTGCCAGCACCCGTAGACAATCCTGGGGGGAGACCCAGTACTTC,CASTRRQSWGETQYF
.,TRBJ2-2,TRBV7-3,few,TGTGCCAGCAGCCCCGGCCCAGGGAACACCGGGGAGCTGTTTTTT,CASSPGPGNTGELFF
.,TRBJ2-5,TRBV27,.,TGTGCCAGCAGTAAGGACCAATTCCTAGAGACCCAGTACTTC,CASSKDQFLETQYF
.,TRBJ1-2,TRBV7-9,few,TGTGCCAGCAGCTTAAAGACAGGTTGGGATGGCTACACCTTC,CASSLKTGWDGYTF
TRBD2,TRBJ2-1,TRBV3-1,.,TGTGCCAGCAGTCAGAGGGGAGGGAATGAGCAGTTCTTC,CASSQRGGNEQFF
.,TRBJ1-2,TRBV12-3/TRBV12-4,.,TGTGCCAGCAGGGGAGCCCCCGCGGGCTACACCTTC,CASRGAPAGYTF
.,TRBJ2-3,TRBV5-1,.,TGCGCCAGCAGAGCAGGGGGGCACACAGATACGCAGTATTTT,CASRAGGHTDTQYF
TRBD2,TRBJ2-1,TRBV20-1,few,TGCAGTGCTGGTGGGCTAGCGGGAGACGGTGAGCAGTTCTTC,CSAGGLAGDGEQFF
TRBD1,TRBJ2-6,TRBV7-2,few,TGTGCCAGCAGCTCGAGCGGACAGGCAACAGGGGCCAACGTCCTGACTTTC,CASSSSGQATGANVLTF
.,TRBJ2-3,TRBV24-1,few,TGTGCCACCAGTGATCCCCGGACAGATACGCAGTATTTT,CATSDPRTDTQYF
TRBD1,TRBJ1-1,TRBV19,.,TGTGCCAGTAGTGGGGGACAGCGCGGTCTCCGGACGGCTTTCTTT,CASSGGQRGLRTAFF